One and the same sample provided the 2 T cell receptor beta chains below, sequenced in a study of shared clonotypes between healthy human individuals. The protocol was immunoSEQ multiplex PCR, while the TCRdb copy is restricted to in-frame clones and leaves out a portion. Of 1,400,000 or so clones in the sample, approximately 98.5% were seen once. Sequencing was done on a sample of naive CD4+ T cells sorted from blood. As for subset: CD45RA+ positively selected. The origin of the receptors is a man between 25 and 39 years old in good health.

The chain carries TRBV2 and TRBJ1-5, with D possibly being TRBD1 (5 bases). Between the trimmed V and J ends, which lost 8 bases and 7 bases, there was a span of 21 bases. The germline V gene encodes CDR1 SNHLY and CDR2 FYNNEI. The CDR3 totals 15 residues. DNA of the CDR3: TGTGCCAGCGGGGGAGGGCGTCCGTCGAACCAGCCCCAGCATTTT. This sequence encodes CASGGGRPSNQPQHF.

The gene calls are TRBV29-1 and TRBJ1-5; unclear D gene. V shed 4 bases and J shed 3 bases, with 13 bases lying between them. The germline V gene has CDR1 SQVTM and CDR2 ANQGSEA. The CDR3 totals 14 residues. The CDR3 bases are TGCAGCGTTGGATATAACAGCCACAATCAGCCCCAGCATTTT. Its protein product is CSVGYNSHNQPQHF.